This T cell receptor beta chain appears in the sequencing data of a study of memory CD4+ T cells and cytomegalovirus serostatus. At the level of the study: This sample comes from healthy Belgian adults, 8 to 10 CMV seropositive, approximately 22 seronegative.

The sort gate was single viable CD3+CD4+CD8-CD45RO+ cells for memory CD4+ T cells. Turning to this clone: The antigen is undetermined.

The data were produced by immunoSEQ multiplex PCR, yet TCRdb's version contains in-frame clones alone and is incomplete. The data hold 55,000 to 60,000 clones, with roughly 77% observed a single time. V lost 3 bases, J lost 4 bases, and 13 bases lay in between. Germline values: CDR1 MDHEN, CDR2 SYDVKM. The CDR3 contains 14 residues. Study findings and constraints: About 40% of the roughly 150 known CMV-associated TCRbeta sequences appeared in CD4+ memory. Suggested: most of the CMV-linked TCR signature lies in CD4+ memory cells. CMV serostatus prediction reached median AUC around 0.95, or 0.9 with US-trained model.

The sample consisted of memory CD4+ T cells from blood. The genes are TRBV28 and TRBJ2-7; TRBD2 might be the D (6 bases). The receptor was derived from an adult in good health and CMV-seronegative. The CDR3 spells CASSFTGLGYEQYF. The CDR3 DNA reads TGTGCCAGCAGTTTTACGGGACTCGGTTACGAGCAGTACTTC.